This T cell receptor (beta chain) was identified in a study of blood T cell repertoires in COVID-19. V lost 2 bases to trimming and J lost 0 bases, with 10 bases between them. CDR3 length: 15 residues. Germline loops: CDR1 MNHEY, CDR2 SVGAGI. Profiled with immunoSEQ multiplex PCR; TCRdb holds only in-frame clones, not every one. Counted here are roughly 220,000 clones, roughly 90% occurring once; the ten biggest clones make up less than 15%. The clonotype originates from a young man who had been exposed to COVID-19. This chain uses TRBV6-5 with TRBJ1-1; D unclear. The specimen sequenced was PBMCs or T cells enriched from blood (not recorded which). Here the CDR3 reads CASSYEWQMNTEAFF. CDR3 DNA sequence: TGTGCCAGCAGTTACGAATGGCAGATGAACACTGAAGCTTTCTTT.